These 32 T cell receptor beta chains were sequenced from one sample in a study of shared clonotypes between healthy human individuals. Measured with immunoSEQ multiplex PCR; TCRdb has only the in-frame clones, and not every one. The table has some 500,000 clones, roughly 85% seen once. Sequenced material: PBMCs. These TCRs come from a woman in her thirties or forties in good health. Some clones in this sample may be carry-over from other donors' samples.

V is TRBV4-3 and J is TRBJ2-5; TRBD2 agrees at 9 bases. Germline V gives CDR1 LGHNA, CDR2 YSLEER. The CDR3 length is 17 residues. The V gene end was trimmed by 0 bases and the J gene end by 1 base; junction bases not matched to a gene: 6. CDR3 DNA sequence: TGCGCCAGCAGCCAAGACGGGCTAGCGGGAATCCAAGAGACCCAGTACTTC. Its translation: CASSQDGLAGIQETQYF.

J is TRBJ1-1 and V is TRBV18; 10 positions match TRBD1. The CDR3 runs to 15 residues. Germline V gene sequence: CDR1 KGHSH, CDR2 LQKENI. V was clipped by 0 bases and J by 4 bases; unmatched bases: 2. In nucleotides, the CDR3 is TGTGCCAGCTCACCACCGACAGGGGGCGGCACTGAAGCTTTCTTT. Translating gives CASSPPTGGGTEAFF.

The chain carries TRBV2 and TRBJ2-6; no clear D. The ends were cut back, 7 bases at V and 0 bases at J, with 7 bases in the middle. Germline CDR1 is SNHLY and CDR2 is FYNNEI. The CDR3 runs to 14 residues. CDR3: CASKGVSGANVLTF. The CDR3, as DNA: TGTGCCAGCAAAGGAGTCTCTGGGGCCAACGTCCTGACTTTC. Supplemented by reference TRBV2 and TRBJ2-6, the full variable domain reads EPEVTQTPSHQVTQMGQEVILRCVPISNHLYFYWYRQILGQKVEFLVSFYNNEISEKSEIFDDQFSVERPDGSNFTLKIRSTKLEDSAMYFCASKGVSGANVLTFGAGSRLTVL.

V gene TRBV7-8 combines with J gene TRBJ1-1; D unclear. Germline lookup yields CDR1 SGHVS and CDR2 FQNEAQ. The V end was cut by 2 bases, the J end by 0 bases, with 13 bases between. The CDR3 has 16 residues. CDR3 nucleotide sequence: TGTGCCAGCAGCTTAAGTCGTGCCCCTTTGAACACTGAAGCTTTCTTT. Its translation: CASSLSRAPLNTEAFF. Looking up the rest from reference TRBV7-8 and TRBJ1-1 gives the full variable domain: GAGVSQSPRYKVAKRGQDVALRCDPISGHVSLFWYQQALGQGPEFLTYFQNEAQLDKSGLPSDRFFAERPEGSVSTLKIQRTQQEDSAVYLCASSLSRAPLNTEAFFGQGTRLTVV.

This clone was seen once. The rearrangement joins TRBV18 to TRBJ2-7, with D perhaps matching TRBD1 (6 bases). The CDR3 has 14 residues. Germline CDR1 KGHSH, CDR2 LQKENI. Trimming removed 3 bases from V and 0 bases from J, with 9 bases in between. The CDR3 region has the DNA TGTGCCAGCTCACCGCAGGGACACTCCTACGAGCAGTACTTC. Translation: CASSPQGHSYEQYF. Together with reference TRBV18 and TRBJ2-7, the CDR3 gives the full variable domain: NAGVMQNPRHLVRRRGQEARLRCSPMKGHSHVYWYRQLPEEGLKFMVYLQKENIIDESGMPKERFSAEFPKEGPSILRIQQVVRGDSAAYFCASSPQGHSYEQYFGPGTRLTVT.

The chain is built from TRBV7-2 and TRBJ2-5; TRBD2 matches 11 bases. Germline V gives CDR1 SGHTA, CDR2 FQGNSA. The CDR3 contains 13 residues. Trimming at V came to 1 base and at J to 11 bases, leaving 3 bases not matched to a gene. CDR3 amino acids: CASSLGVAGGQYF. For the CDR3, the DNA is TGTGCCAGCAGCTTAGGAGTAGCGGGAGGGCAGTACTTC.

The chain uses TRBV5-1 and TRBJ2-5; 7 nucleotides match TRBD2. The CDR3 has 17 amino acids. V gave up 0 bases and J gave up 5 bases; unmatched junction bases: 13. Germline loops: CDR1 SGHRS, CDR2 YFSETQ. The CDR3: CASSLEGLRELGETQYF. In nucleotides, the CDR3 is TGCGCCAGCAGCTTGGAGGGCTTGCGGGAGTTGGGGGAGACCCAGTACTTC.

This clone has more than one count but fewer than ten. V and J are TRBV28 and TRBJ1-5, with TRBD1 matching over 10 bases. V lost 5 bases, J lost 6 bases, and 7 bases stayed unmatched. CDR3 length: 15 amino acids. Per germline, CDR1 MDHEN and CDR2 SYDVKM. The CDR3 is CASSGGTGVSQPQHF. The DNA of the CDR3 is TGTGCCAGCAGTGGCGGGACAGGGGTCTCTCAGCCCCAGCATTTT.

This rearrangement joins TRBV14 to TRBJ1-1, with TRBD1 as a possible D gene (5 bases). The germline V gene has CDR1 SGHDN and CDR2 FVKESK. This CDR3 has 15 amino acids. Deletions cut 0 bases from V and 7 bases from J, with 15 bases between. CDR3 protein: CASSQDLWGGNEAFF. The CDR3 DNA reads TGTGCCAGCAGCCAAGATCTTTGGGGGGGAAATGAAGCTTTCTTT.

V gene TRBV11-2 combines with J gene TRBJ1-4, with 7 bases that match TRBD1. In germline, CDR1 is SGHAT, CDR2 FQNNGV. The V gene end was trimmed by 3 bases and the J gene end by 3 bases; junction bases not matched to a gene: 4. This CDR3 comprises 15 residues. The CDR3 coding sequence is TGTGCCAGCAGCTTGCAGGGACAGTCTAATGAAAAACTGTTTTTT. Translating gives CASSLQGQSNEKLFF. The full variable domain, its missing parts supplied by reference TRBV11-2 and TRBJ1-4, is EAGVAQSPRYKIIEKRQSVAFWCNPISGHATLYWYQQILGQGPKLLIQFQNNGVVDDSQLPKDRFSAERLKGVDSTLKIQPAKLEDSAVYLCASSLQGQSNEKLFFGSGTQLSVL.

The genes are TRBV10-3 and TRBJ1-1; D not certain. The CDR3 contains 14 residues. The germline V gene has CDR1 ENHRY and CDR2 SYGVKD. Trimming shortened V by 3 bases and J by 8 bases, and 16 bases separated the two germline ends. CDR3 DNA: TGTGCCATCAGTGAAGTAAGGGAAAATTTCGAAGCTTTCTTT. This gives the protein CAISEVRENFEAFF.

The chain couples TRBV19 to TRBJ2-7; 13 nucleotides align to TRBD2. Trimming cost V 5 bases and J 3 bases; bases outside gene matches: 4. Germline V gives CDR1 LNHDA, CDR2 SQIVND (reference sequence). The CDR3 has 15 amino acids. CDR3 in amino acids: CASSVRTSGSYEQYF. CDR3 bases: TGTGCCAGTAGTGTGAGGACTAGCGGGAGCTACGAGCAGTACTTC.

This chain connects TRBV7-3 to TRBJ2-2; TRBD2 matches 9 bases. The CDR3 has 18 residues. Trimming removed 5 bases from V and 7 bases from J; junction bases left unmatched: 17. CDR1 and CDR2 from the germline V gene are SGHTA and FQGTGA. The CDR3 here is CASSPAGTSMTKDGELFF. CDR3 DNA sequence: TGTGCCAGCAGCCCCGCCGGGACTAGCATGACGAAGGACGGGGAGCTGTTTTTT.

This chain connects TRBV4-2 to TRBJ2-7, with TRBD1 matching 7 bases. From germline, CDR1 is LGHNA and CDR2 YNFKEQ. The CDR3 is 17 residues long. V dropped 0 bases and J dropped 6; count of bases not matched to a gene: 14. CDR3 bases: TGTGCCAGCAGCCAAGATTTCGGGGCTAGAGGGGGCTCCGAGCAGTACTTC. It translates to CASSQDFGARGGSEQYF.

The J gene is TRBJ2-6, the V gene TRBV27; no firm D call. CDR3 length: 15 amino acids. CDR1 is MNHEY, CDR2 SMNVEV, per germline (reference sequence). The V end lost 1 base, the J end lost 4 bases, and 8 bases lay between the germline ends. In DNA form, the CDR3 reads TGTGCCAGCAGTTTATTTTCCGTAGGGGCCAACGTCCTGACTTTC. Translation gives CASSLFSVGANVLTF. Using reference TRBV27 and TRBJ2-6 for the parts outside the CDR3, the full variable domain is EAQVTQNPRYLITVTGKKLTVTCSQNMNHEYMSWYRQDPGLGLRQIYYSMNVEVTDKGDVPEGYKVSRKEKRNFPLILESPSPNQTSLYFCASSLFSVGANVLTFGAGSRLTVL.

This clone occurred a few times. The rearrangement uses TRBV4-3 and TRBJ2-1; 7 nucleotides agree with TRBD2. With V trimmed by 0 bases and J by 5 bases, 7 bases remained unmatched. From germline, CDR1 is LGHNA and CDR2 YSLEER. This CDR3 has 16 residues. The DNA of the CDR3 is TGCGCCAGCAGCCAAGATTTCGCGGGAGTGGACAATGAGCAGTTCTTC. Protein sequence: CASSQDFAGVDNEQFF.

The chain couples TRBV6-6 to TRBJ1-2, with D maybe TRBD1 (5 bases). V dropped 6 bases and J dropped 0 bases, with 11 bases sitting between them. This CDR3 comprises 14 residues. Per the germline V gene, CDR1 is MNHNY and CDR2 is SVGAGI (reference sequence). As DNA, the CDR3 is TGTGCCAGCAGCGGGCAGGGTGCTAACTATGGCTACACCTTC. It yields the protein CASSGQGANYGYTF.

This clone appeared a few times. The chain uses TRBV7-2 and TRBJ1-1; 8 bases align to TRBD1. The CDR3 has 13 residues. Per germline, CDR1 SGHTA and CDR2 FQGNSA. Trimming removed 1 base from V and 8 bases from J; junction bases left unmatched: 3. The CDR3 DNA follows: TGTGCCAGCAGCTTAGGAGGGGACAGGGAAGCTTTCTTT. Translated: CASSLGGDREAFF.

In this sample, this clone turned up a few times. The chain is built from TRBV29-1 and TRBJ1-1; perhaps TRBD1 as D (5 bases). Germline V gene data show CDR1 as SQVTM and CDR2 as ANQGSEA. V lost 4 bases, J lost 0 bases, and 18 bases lay in between. This CDR3 contains 16 residues. CDR3 sequence reads: CSVGGGDGGVNTEAFF. The CDR3 DNA sequence: TGCAGCGTTGGTGGAGGAGATGGGGGTGTGAACACTGAAGCTTTCTTT.

The CDR3 sequence: CASSTLTSTGELFF. CDR3 bases: TGTGCCAGCAGCACCTTGACCAGCACCGGGGAGCTGTTTTTT. This rearrangement joins TRBV9 to TRBJ2-2; D not resolved. This CDR3 contains 14 residues. From germline, CDR1 is SGDLS and CDR2 YYNGEE. V was shortened by 4 bases and J by 4 bases, with 11 bases between the two germline ends.

This clone was observed a few times. The V gene is TRBV11-2, the J gene TRBJ2-3, with 12 nucleotides matching TRBD2. This CDR3 has 17 amino acids. Trimming took 2 bases from V and 3 from J; bases not matched to a gene: 6. CDR1 and CDR2 from the germline V gene are SGHAT and FQNNGV. The CDR3 region has the DNA TGTGCCAGCAGCTTAAGACTAGCGGGAGACAGGACAGATACGCAGTATTTT. This codes for CASSLRLAGDRTDTQYF.

V gene TRBV5-6 combines with J gene TRBJ2-5, with 9 bases fitting TRBD2. This CDR3 contains 16 residues. V was pared by 3 bases and J by 0 bases, with 6 bases of the junction left unmatched. CDR1 is SGHDT and CDR2 is YYEEEE in the germline V gene. CDR3 loop: CASSSRLAEYQETQYF. In nucleotides, the CDR3 is TGTGCCAGCAGCTCCAGACTAGCGGAGTACCAAGAGACCCAGTACTTC. The full variable domain, in which reference TRBV5-6 and TRBJ2-5 provide the parts outside the CDR3, is DAGVTQSPTHLIKTRGQQVTLRCSPKSGHDTVSWYQQALGQGPQFIFQYYEEEERQRGNFPDRFSGHQFPNYSSELNVNALLLGDSALYLCASSSRLAEYQETQYFGPGTRLLVL.

The CDR3 bases are TGTGCCAGCAGCCCCGACACCTCCTTCTCCTACGAGCAGTACTTC. It specifies CASSPDTSFSYEQYF. The gene calls are TRBV7-8 and TRBJ2-7, with D unresolved. Germline values: CDR1 SGHVS, CDR2 FQNEAQ. CDR3 length equals 15 residues. V lost 5 bases, J lost 0 bases, and 14 bases lay in between.

The chain uses TRBV6-1 and TRBJ1-2; 7 bases match TRBD1. The ends lost 6 bases at V and 2 bases at J; junction bases unmatched: 9. From germline, CDR1 is MNHNS and CDR2 SASEGT. The CDR3 extends over 15 amino acids. The CDR3 is CASSLNRGRNYGYTF. CDR3 DNA sequence: TGTGCCAGCAGCCTTAACAGGGGAAGGAACTATGGCTACACCTTC.

The rearrangement uses TRBV7-2 and TRBJ2-5; 8 nucleotides align to TRBD2. The J call may be wrong; the DNA end is better matched by TRBJ2-7. The CDR3 extends over 16 amino acids. The germline V gene encodes CDR1 SGHTA and CDR2 FQGNSA. The CDR3 DNA reads TGTGCCAGCAGCCCCCGGGGGGGCGGGAGGACCTACGAGCAGTACTTC. Residues: CASSPRGGGRTYEQYF.

J is TRBJ2-3 and V is TRBV2; D uncertain. CDR1 and CDR2 (germline): SNHLY, FYNNEI. This CDR3 contains 14 residues. Trimming shortened V by 2 bases and J by 0 bases, and 6 bases separated the two germline ends. The CDR3 here is CASSEFQSTDTQYF. The CDR3 DNA follows: TGTGCCAGCAGTGAATTCCAGAGCACAGATACGCAGTATTTT. Using reference TRBV2 and TRBJ2-3 for the parts outside the CDR3, the full variable domain is EPEVTQTPSHQVTQMGQEVILRCVPISNHLYFYWYRQILGQKVEFLVSFYNNEISEKSEIFDDQFSVERPDGSNFTLKIRSTKLEDSAMYFCASSEFQSTDTQYFGPGTRLTVL.

This clone was detected a few times. This chain links TRBV29-1 with TRBJ1-6; D perhaps matches TRBD1 (5 bases). Germline CDR1 and CDR2: SQVTM and ANQGSEA. The CDR3 extends over 13 amino acids. The V gene lost 7 bases and the J gene lost 10 bases, with 17 bases spanning the gap. The CDR3 DNA reads as TGCAGCGCAACCCTCTCTCGGGACTCACCCCTCCACTTT. The encoded protein is CSATLSRDSPLHF.

This clone was found a few times. V is TRBV28 and J is TRBJ1-5; D is unresolved. Germline V gene data show CDR1 as MDHEN and CDR2 as SYDVKM. V was pared by 7 bases and J by 3 bases, with 7 bases between. This CDR3 has 12 amino acids. CDR3 DNA sequence: TGTGCCAGCAACAGTGTCAATCAGCCCCAGCATTTT. Encoded protein: CASNSVNQPQHF. Full variable domain (missing parts from reference TRBV28 and TRBJ1-5): DVKVTQSSRYLVKRTGEKVFLECVQDMDHENMFWYRQDPGLGLRLIYFSYDVKMKEKGDIPEGYSVSREKKERFSLILESASTNQTSMYLCASNSVNQPQHFGDGTRLSIL.

The rearrangement joins TRBV7-2 to TRBJ1-2; D possibly corresponds to TRBD1 (5 bases). Between the trimmed V and J ends, which lost 5 bases and 7 bases, there was a span of 23 bases. CDR1 and CDR2 (germline): SGHTA, FQGNSA. The CDR3 is 16 amino acids. The CDR3 spells CASSPPGVRDLGGYTF. The CDR3, as DNA: TGTGCCAGCAGCCCTCCGGGGGTTCGGGATTTGGGTGGCTACACCTTC.

The chain employs TRBV27 and TRBJ1-1, with D uncertain. Germline assignment: CDR1 MNHEY and CDR2 SMNVEV (reference sequence). The length of the CDR3 is 14 residues. V lost 3 bases and J lost 7, with 15 bases in between. The CDR3 DNA sequence: TGTGCCAGCAGTTTCTCGCGGGAGATTGTTGAAGCTTTCTTT. Residues: CASSFSREIVEAFF.

The chain joins TRBV18 to TRBJ2-7; no clear D gene. The V end was cut by 1 base, the J end by 7 bases, with 14 bases between. The length of the CDR3 is 14 residues. The germline gives CDR1 KGHSH, CDR2 LQKENI. The CDR3 is CASSPRQVAWEQYF. CDR3 bases: TGTGCCAGCTCACCACGTCAGGTTGCGTGGGAGCAGTACTTC.

The chain has TRBV19 and TRBJ2-7; 8 bases map to TRBD1. Germline assignment: CDR1 LNHDA and CDR2 SQIVND (reference sequence). This CDR3 region has 16 residues. J lost 3 bases, V lost 1 base, and 8 bases had no gene match. CDR3 coding DNA: TGTGCCAGTAGTATAGGGGAAGCAGGGGGCGACTACGAGCAGTACTTC. Its protein is CASSIGEAGGDYEQYF.